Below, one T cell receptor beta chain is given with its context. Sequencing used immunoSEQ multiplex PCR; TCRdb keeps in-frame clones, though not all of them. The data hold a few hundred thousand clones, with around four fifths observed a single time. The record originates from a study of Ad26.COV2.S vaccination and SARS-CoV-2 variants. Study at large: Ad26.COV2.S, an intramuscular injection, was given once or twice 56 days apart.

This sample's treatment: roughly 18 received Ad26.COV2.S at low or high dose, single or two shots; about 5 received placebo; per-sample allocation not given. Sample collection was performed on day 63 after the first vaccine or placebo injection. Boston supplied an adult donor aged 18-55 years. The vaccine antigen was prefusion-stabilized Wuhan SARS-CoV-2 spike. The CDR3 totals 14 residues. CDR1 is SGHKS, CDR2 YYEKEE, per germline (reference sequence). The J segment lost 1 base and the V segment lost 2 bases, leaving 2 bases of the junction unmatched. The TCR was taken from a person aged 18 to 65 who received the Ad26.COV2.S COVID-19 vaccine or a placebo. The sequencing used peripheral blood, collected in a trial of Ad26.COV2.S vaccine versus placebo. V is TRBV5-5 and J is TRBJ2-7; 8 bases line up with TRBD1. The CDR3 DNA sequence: TGTGCCAGCAGCTTTTGGGACAGGTCCTACGAGCAGTACTTC. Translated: CASSFWDRSYEQYF.